A selection of T cell receptor beta chains follows, all from one sample in a study of T-cell memory formation after mild COVID-19. One entry per CDR3 protein, called by TCRdb with MiXCR from the 5' RACE reads. The sample records 75,000 to 95,000 distinct CDR3 sequences, about 13% being singletons. Sequencing used PBMCs or a T cell subset sorted from them (not recorded which). These receptors all come from an adult woman who had mild COVID-19 (a few samples of this study predate the infection). Cell type and time point are not known. The CDR3 runs from the conserved cysteine through the conserved F or W. Fields, in order: CDR3 DNA, CDR3 protein, V gene, D gene, J gene, clone size. The D gene is left open where the match is weak. Size is stated for part of the rows, as once, few or many counts, or as a class when the clone is expanded.

TGTGCCAGTAGTATGTTCCAGGGGGCGTCTGGCGAGCAGTACTTC | CASSMFQGASGEQYF | TRBV19 | TRBD1 | TRBJ2-7 | NA
TGCGCCAGCAGCTTGGGCAATGAGCAGTTCTTC | CASSLGNEQFF | TRBV5-1 | NA | TRBJ2-1 | many
TGTGCCAGCAGTTTCCCTCGACTAGCGGGGGGCCGCACAGATACGCAGTATTTT | CASSFPRLAGGRTDTQYF | TRBV12-3/TRBV12-4 | TRBD2 | TRBJ2-3 | NA
TGCGCCAGCAGCTCCGGGACAGGGGAATCAGATACGCAGTATTTT | CASSSGTGESDTQYF | TRBV5-1 | TRBD1 | TRBJ2-3 | NA
TGTGCCAGCAGCACCGGGACGGAGAACACCGGGGAGCTGTTTTTT | CASSTGTENTGELFF | TRBV3-1 | NA | TRBJ2-2 | many
TGCAGCGTTTTCTTAGGGGTAGATACGCAGTATTTT | CSVFLGVDTQYF | TRBV29-1 | NA | TRBJ2-3 | NA
TGTGCCAGCAGTTTAGACAGAACCCAAGAGACCCAGTACTTC | CASSLDRTQETQYF | TRBV27 | NA | TRBJ2-5 | NA
TGTGCCAGCAGTACGACAGCGAACACTGAAGCTTTCTTT | CASSTTANTEAFF | TRBV2 | NA | TRBJ1-1 | few
TGTGCCAGCAGCTTAGATATGGCCGGGTCCCCCTACGAGCAGTACTTC | CASSLDMAGSPYEQYF | TRBV7-6 | NA | TRBJ2-7 | NA
TGTGCCAGCAGCCAAGATGGGGTCGTCAGGGTAACTGAAGCTTTCTTT | CASSQDGVVRVTEAFF | TRBV3-1 | NA | TRBJ1-1 | NA
TGCAGTGCTAGAGAAGGGGGAACCGAGACTTACGAGCAGTACTTC | CSAREGGTETYEQYF | TRBV20-1 | NA | TRBJ2-7 | NA
TGTGCCAGCAGCTCCGGACTAGCGGGAGACAATGAGCAGTTCTTC | CASSSGLAGDNEQFF | TRBV7-3 | TRBD2 | TRBJ2-1 | NA
TGCAGTGCTAGGGTACTAGCGGGAGTCCACAATGAGCAGTTCTTC | CSARVLAGVHNEQFF | TRBV20-1 | TRBD2 | TRBJ2-1 | NA
TGTGCCAGCAGCGGTACGCACGGGCAGTACTTC | CASSGTHGQYF | TRBV11-2 | NA | TRBJ2-7 | NA
TGTGCCAGCAGTGCGAGCACAGGAACAGATACGCAGTATTTT | CASSASTGTDTQYF | TRBV12-3/TRBV12-4 | NA | TRBJ2-3 | many
TGCGCCAGCAGCTTGGGAGGGGCCGATGGCTACACCTTC | CASSLGGADGYTF | TRBV5-1 | NA | TRBJ1-2 | many
TGTGCCACCACGGACAGGATCCTCAATGAGCAGTTCTTC | CATTDRILNEQFF | TRBV25-1 | TRBD1 | TRBJ2-1 | NA
TGTGCCAGCAGCGTAGGGCGGGGGTTAAGAAACGAGCAGTACTTC | CASSVGRGLRNEQYF | TRBV9 | TRBD2 | TRBJ2-7 | NA
TGCAGTGCTAGAGACCCAACCCTAGCGAGCACAGATACGCAGTATTTT | CSARDPTLASTDTQYF | TRBV20-1 | NA | TRBJ2-3 | NA
TGTGCCAGCAGTGAACGGAAGATTTCGTGGGAACAAGAGACCCAGTACTTC | CASSERKISWEQETQYF | TRBV6-1 | NA | TRBJ2-5 | few
TGTGCCAGGACGCACGGCTTAGGGAGTTCCAATGAGCAGTTCTTC | CARTHGLGSSNEQFF | TRBV30 | NA | TRBJ2-1 | NA
TGTGCCAGCAGCGAGCTAGCGGGGGGACAAGAGACCCAGTACTTC | CASSELAGGQETQYF | TRBV7-8 | TRBD2 | TRBJ2-5 | many
TGCGCCAGCAGCCAAACAAACTCGAACACTGAAGCTTTCTTT | CASSQTNSNTEAFF | TRBV5-1 | NA | TRBJ1-1 | NA
TGTGCCAGCAAAAGGAGCGGGAGGAACTACGAGCAGTACTTC | CASKRSGRNYEQYF | TRBV27 | TRBD2 | TRBJ2-7 | few
TGTGCCAGCAGCTTCGGGGTCCTCACCTACAAGCAGTACTTC | CASSFGVLTYKQYF | TRBV5-6 | NA | TRBJ2-7 | NA
TGTGCCAGCAGTCCCGTGTTCGCTAACTATGGCTACACCTTC | CASSPVFANYGYTF | TRBV6-6 | NA | TRBJ1-2 | NA